The clone carrying this TCR beta chain turned up a few times. Libraries were prepared by immunoSEQ multiplex PCR; TCRdb keeps only in-frame clonotypes and omits some of them. The sample contains some 500,000 clones, 80% to 90% of which appear only once. The V gene end was trimmed by 0 bases and the J gene end by 2 bases; junction bases not matched to a gene: 4. Germline assignment: CDR1 MGHRA and CDR2 YSYEKL. The CDR3 is made up of 15 amino acids. Treatment here: around 19 received Ad26.COV2.S at low or high dose, single or two shots; about 5 received placebo; per-sample allocation not given. The samples date from day 63 after the first vaccine or placebo injection. This entry belongs to a study of Ad26.COV2.S vaccination and SARS-CoV-2 variants.

This clonotype was obtained from a person between 18 and 60 years old who received the Ad26.COV2.S COVID-19 vaccine or a placebo. Sequencing used peripheral blood, obtained in a trial of Ad26.COV2.S vaccine versus placebo. V gene TRBV4-1 combines with J gene TRBJ2-7; 7 nucleotides line up with TRBD1. CDR3 protein: CASSQERQGPYEQYF. In nucleotides, the CDR3 is TGCGCCAGCAGCCAAGAGCGACAGGGCCCCTACGAGCAGTACTTC.